These T cell receptor beta chains were read from a single sample in a study of vaccination effects on CD4 cells after COVID-19. This table comes from immunoSEQ multiplex PCR, and its TCRdb copy is limited to in-frame clones, with some not included. The sample has roughly 52,000 clones; around 70% are singletons. No antigens are known for them. Source: CD4+ T cells from PBMCs cultured with SARS-CoV-2 spike peptides, taken before COVID-19 vaccination. These receptors all stem from a human donor who received a COVID-19 vaccine. The conserved cysteine and the conserved F or W are not part of the CDR3 here. The size of a clone is reported for some rows only, either as once, few or many, or as a class for expanded clones.

clone size	V gene	CDR3 protein
.	TRBV6-1	ASSELAVPTDTQY
.	TRBV7-3	ASSLSGRGGGGYT
.	TRBV20-1	SVSGPDEQY
.	TRBV5-6	ASSLGTLADTQY
.	TRBV4-1	ASSQPRRDRNTEAF
few	TRBV27	ASSSTAPVGTGELF
.	TRBV6-2/TRBV6-3	ASSSLPSGYLTDTQY
.	TRBV5-4	ASSSMTGETQY
few	TRBV4-2	ASSQEAGGNYGYT
.	TRBV3-1/TRBV3-2	ASSLRPGQPQLYGYT
.	TRBV19	ASSPPQTGSYGYT
few	TRBV12-2	ASRYRVRREQY
.	TRBV30	AWSVRAGVGAPYEQY
.	TRBV29-1	SVSRRLSSYNEQF
large	TRBV5-7	ASSLVLGGFNYGYT
.	TRBV6-6	ASTVAGGPYEQF
.	TRBV16	ASSLLSDRDYEQY
.	TRBV4-1	ASSHLGVGTEAF
.	TRBV7-8	ASSLTSGSSEQF
.	TRBV5-1	ASSLDGSSGNTIY
.	TRBV28	ASSPLHTEAF
.	TRBV20-1	SALPGLSYT
.	TRBV5-1	ASSPPTSRYNEQF
.	TRBV27	ASSLSWGRDQPQH
few	TRBV5-1	ASSLGQTDEQY
.	TRBV7-9	ASSLWRVGGETQY
.	TRBV19	ASSRTGTNQPQH
.	TRBV2	ASIEGPGTGELF
.	TRBV4-2	ASSQDPGQGMGGYT
.	TRBV27	ATTRTPSSYEQY
.	TRBV15	ATSRKDREHSPLH
.	TRBV27	ASSPLTGTNEKLF
.	TRBV19	ATTDRVNTEAF
.	TRBV5-1	ASSRQAGATNNEQF
.	TRBV6-1	ASSEGGKLF
many	TRBV3-1/TRBV3-2	ASSPGHLTLH
few	TRBV6-5	ASGLIEQY
few	TRBV3-1/TRBV3-2	ASSQDRDLREQY
.	TRBV18	ASSPSASGGTNQPQH
.	TRBV5-1	ASSSQLDGMSYNEQF
.	TRBV5-4	ASSLFLDTQY
few	TRBV19	ASSTNPDSLGGYT
few	TRBV4-1	ASSQAIADYYEQY
few	TRBV6-5	ASSQANYGYT
.	TRBV11-2	ASSLGDRGNQPQH
.	TRBV7-9	ASSPDSGGYT
.	TRBV6-5	ASRTSGYGGYEQY
.	TRBV28	ASSLPQGAGNTIY
.	TRBV28	ASSLGGYEQY
.	TRBV5-1	ASSSEGLSTDTQY
.	TRBV30	ALTSGGTNEQF
.	TRBV19	ASSIGLRGTEAF
few	TRBV11-3	ASSQGGTDTQY
.	TRBV28	ASRRRQESYEQY
.	TRBV19	ASSIQRNQPQH
.	TRBV4-2	ASSQETMGGYT
.	TRBV6-1	ASSEAVVTQY
few	TRBV7-2	ASSLMGRSAF
.	TRBV11-3	ASSRGGRYNEQF